Sequencing of this T cell receptor beta chain was carried out in a study of T cells after yellow fever vaccination. The study, taken as a whole, reports: Across the CD4 and CD8 compartments, a small share of clonotypes was present in both.

The V gene's germline CDR1 is SGHTA and CDR2 FQGNSA. The CDR3 extends over 14 amino acids. Between the trimmed V and J ends, which lost 4 bases and 2 bases, there was a span of 11 bases. This clonotype was observed many times. Its antigen remains unidentified. One entry per CDR3 protein, called by TCRdb with MiXCR from the 5' RACE reads. The sample contains hundreds of thousands of distinct CDR3 sequences, more than 9% of which appear only once. The chain links TRBV7-2 to TRBJ1-1; D gene uncertain. The sequences come from PBMCs, collected on the day of the yellow fever booster vaccination. This TCR came from a man aged 30-40 years who received the YFV17D yellow fever vaccine. The DNA of the CDR3 is TGTGCCAGCAGCTCCCGACGGCTTAACACTGAAGCTTTCTTT. Its translation: CASSSRRLNTEAFF.